The source of this TCR beta chain is a study of T cells after yellow fever vaccination. From germline, CDR1 is MNHNS and CDR2 SASEGT. CDR3 length: 16 residues. V dropped 7 bases and J dropped 2; count of bases not matched to a gene: 11. Via MiXCR, TCRdb re-called the 5' RACE reads, giving one row per CDR3 protein. This sample has 250,000 or so distinct CDR3 sequences, with roughly 3.7% found just once. The table lists this clonotype with many counts. The receptor comes from a man between 18 and 29 years old who received the YFV17D yellow fever vaccine. Material: PBMCs, obtained 15 days after the yellow fever booster vaccination. The chain employs TRBV6-1 and TRBJ2-3; 8 nucleotides agree with TRBD2. CDR3 coding DNA: TGTGCCAGCACCATCGGCTTAGCGGGGCCCACAGATACGCAGTATTTT. It codes for CASTIGLAGPTDTQYF.